The clone carrying this TCR beta chain occurred many times. The source of the sample is a study of molecular identifiers for immune sequencing clone quantification. Bulk TCR libraries used previously described methods and listed TCR primers. Via MiXCR, TCRdb re-called the PCR reads, giving one row per CDR3 protein. Of about 65,000 distinct CDR3 sequences listed, about a fifth are singletons. The trim removed 4 bases at V and 2 bases at J, leaving 4 bases unmatched. Germline lookup yields CDR1 MNHEY and CDR2 SVGEGT. CDR3 length: 17 residues. The V gene is TRBV6-2 or TRBV6-3, the J gene TRBJ2-1; 14 bases match TRBD2. The sample comprised naive CD8+ T cells from blood, with Jurkat cell RNA spiked in. Subset noted: FACS-sorted CD8+CD4-CCR7+CD45RA+ naive T cells. This receptor was taken from a human donor in good health. Some libraries in this study had Jurkat cell RNA spiked in. In DNA, the CDR3 is TGTGCCAGCAGTTCAATGGGACTAGCGGGAGCCTACAATGAGCAGTTCTTC. Protein product: CASSSMGLAGAYNEQFF.